Listed here is a single TCR beta chain. The antigen is undetermined. These data are taken from a study of monozygotic twins with cystic fibrosis. Findings and caveats of the study: Median Simpson clonality of roughly 0.01 suggested naive T cells predominated.

Using immunoSEQ multiplex PCR, the repertoire was profiled, and TCRdb retains in-frame clones only, with some absent. The table includes some 25,000 clones, approximately 96% detected once. J was trimmed by 2 bases and V by 7 bases; bases with no gene match: 5. In germline, CDR1 is SNHLY, CDR2 FYNNEI. This CDR3 is 15 amino acids long. This sequence joins TRBV2 and TRBJ2-1, with 10 positions matching TRBD2. This clonotype was obtained from a girl aged 2 to 10 with cystic fibrosis. The sample comprised blood. This CDR3 reads CASTATSGAYNEQFF. The CDR3 DNA is TGTGCCAGCACTGCCACTAGCGGGGCCTACAATGAGCAGTTCTTC.